This T cell receptor beta chain was recovered during a study of T cells in Graves' hyperthyroidism and ophthalmopathy (dated by TCRdb to about 2019). Looking at the study overall: Peripheral blood samples were taken at initial diagnosis, before any treatment was given. To identify distinguishing TCR V-J signatures, a discovery cohort of 90 to 100 patients was used, comprising 40 to 45 with Graves' ophthalmopathy and some 57 with stable Graves' hyperthyroidism. Whether ophthalmopathy could be predicted prospectively was tested in an independent validation cohort made up of 18 hyperthyroidism patients plus 17 patients who later progressed to ophthalmopathy. For training and testing, the 100 or so patients in the discovery cohort were randomly divided in a 7:3 ratio. The study also compared thyroid tissue and blood T-cell repertoires from roughly six Graves' hyperthyroidism patients. Once sampling was done, hyperthyroidism patients were given methimazole at a starting dose of 30 mg daily, whereas ophthalmopathy patients were given high-dose intravenous methylprednisolone. The paper reports TCR Vbeta CDR3 sequencing of approximately 140 peripheral blood samples: around 45 ophthalmopathy, fewer than 85 hyperthyroidism and 17 progressor patients. Study-level results and caveats: Most expanded thyroid clonotypes (frequency above 0.001) were also detected in blood, suggesting blood repertoires may reflect thyroid immune responses. In validation, progression to ophthalmopathy was predicted by the model with more than 65% sensitivity and under 85% specificity, a median of approximately 6.5 months before onset. Sample size was not statistically predetermined, and investigators were not blinded to group allocation. A model built on a 13 V-J signature distinguished ophthalmopathy from stable hyperthyroidism, reaching 87.88% sensitivity and 81.08% specificity in cross-validation and 80%/75% in testing.

As concerns this clonotype: Its binding antigen is unknown. No clone much larger than this one lies a single base away; base qualities are absent.

Hyperthyroidism patients were aged 18 to 65 years and newly diagnosed, with disease duration of less than 2 months. Patients with uncontrolled infections, other autoimmune diseases, pregnancy or lactation were excluded. Diagnoses were based on clinical symptoms, serum thyroxine and TRAb, thyroid ultrasound and orbital computed tomography. Blood from progressor patients was drawn when they were first diagnosed with hyperthyroidism, before any ophthalmopathy symptoms appeared. PBMCs were isolated from 10 ml of fresh peripheral blood by Ficoll-Paque density gradient centrifugation. Progressor patients were initially diagnosed with Graves' hyperthyroidism and developed ophthalmopathy during follow-up. Total RNA was extracted using Trizol reagent, and RNA quality was assessed on an Agilent 2100 Bioanalyzer. From the cysteine through the phenylalanine, the CDR3 covers 16 amino acids. Only CDR3 DNA remains: 48 bases, in frame from the first base. CDR1 and CDR2, looked up from the germline V gene, are MDHEN and SYDVKM. A distance of 15 bases separates the germline ends of V and J, which lose 4 bases and 2 bases respectively.

TCR beta CDR3 regions were amplified from RNA transcripts. The TCR CDR3 was subjected to a first round of RT-PCR using the HTBI primer set and the Qiagen OneStep RT-PCR kit. Libraries were constructed in a second round of multiplex PCR, after which size selection and purification were carried out. Paired-end sequencing of the libraries was performed with 100 bp reads on an Illumina HiSeq2000. As for the authors' bioinformatics: SOAPnuke was used to process the raw data, throwing out any read that contained adapters or uncalled bases, had a mean Phred below 15, or lacked an exact constant-primer or identifier match. High-quality paired reads were merged using COPE v1.2.5, and each unique nucleotide sequence was defined as a clonotype. MiTCR v1.1 was used to align clonotypes to the IMGT TRBV, TRBD and TRBJ reference segments. Analysis was restricted to V-J combinations with a frequency above 0.0001, which covered about 99% of repertoires. A TCS score was defined as the ratio of F50 (clonal expansion) to E x V (chaos), with BLOSUM62-based TCRdist applied between CDR3 peptides within each V-J. Welch's t-statistics and random forest reduced roughly 500 V-J features to roughly 13, which were used in a naive Bayes classifier (R e1071). TCRdb handled the public reads itself, with Q25 trimming in fastp and clone calling in MiXCR, and kept productive beta chains. Every distinct CDR3 protein forms one entry, paired with its most common genes and DNA. These V and J calls are TCRdb output, not the study's own analysis. The sample contains around 250,000 distinct CDR3 sequences, approximately 14% of them found a single time. The ten biggest clones cover 13% of the sample.

The clonotype was recovered from a middle-aged woman with Graves' hyperthyroidism that later progressed to Graves' ophthalmopathy. Sequenced input: blood. Here the chain combines TRBV28 and TRBJ2-1, with no D gene named confidently. The sequenced DNA: TGTGCCAGCAGTTCCCCCATCACACCTGCCTACAATGAGCAGTTCTTC. It encodes CASSSPITPAYNEQFF. The reference TRBV28 and TRBJ2-1 proteins fill in what lies around the CDR3, so the full variable domain reads DVKVTQSSRYLVKRTGEKVFLECVQDMDHENMFWYRQDPGLGLRLIYFSYDVKMKEKGDIPEGYSVSREKKERFSLILESASTNQTSMYLCASSSPITPAYNEQFFGPGTRLTVL.